This T cell receptor (beta chain) was found in a study of a mutant IDH1 vaccine in newly diagnosed glioma (dated by TCRdb to the early 2020s). In terms of the full investigation: Vaccination was initiated 4-6 weeks after radiotherapy alone, or concurrently with temozolomide cycles in the chemotherapy-containing groups. Of the approximately 30 treated patients, around 60% were male and approximately 38% were female, and the mean age was roughly 38 years. Before enrollment, patients had received standard therapy of radiotherapy alone, temozolomide alone, or radiochemotherapy with temozolomide; most received the combination. The week-35 safety follow-up took place at visit V12, and the week-47 end of study took place at visit V13. Peripheral blood was collected at six visits: V03 (baseline), V05, V07, V10, V12 and V13. Longitudinal TCRB deep sequencing was done for some 25 treated patients, wherever samples were available for exploratory analyses.

The sample's time point, from its label and the paper: week 47, end of study. Each vaccine dose was 300 ug of a 20-mer mutant IDH1 peptide in Montanide, given subcutaneously with topical imiquimod. Across visits V03 through V10, patients got a total of eight vaccinations, given in weeks 1, 3, 5, 7, 11, 15, 19 and 23. Donors had newly diagnosed WHO grade 3 or 4 IDH1-mutant astrocytomas with loss of nuclear ATRX. The samples were drawn from NOA16, a multicentre, single-arm, open-label phase I trial in Germany that tested a mutant IDH1 peptide vaccine in humans for the first time. Genomic DNA for TCRB sequencing was isolated from EDTA blood with the DNeasy Blood and Tissue Kit. General conclusions and limits of the study: The authors noted that analyses of patient blood samples could not be reproduced because of sample limitations. Pseudoprogression seemed to be unrelated to changes in the top peripheral T cell clonotypes found by TCRB sequencing. Across multiple MHC alleles, vaccine-induced immune responses were seen in around 93% of patients. PBMC samples for TCRB deep sequencing were selected based on availability.

Library creation used the immunoSEQ multiplex PCR assay. The hsTCRB Kit was used according to the manufacturer's protocol to amplify rearranged TCR beta chain sequences. Sequencing of TCRB libraries was carried out on an Illumina MiSeq. On the study's bioinformatics: The proprietary platform of the kit vendor was used for demultiplexing, trimming and gene mapping. Held by TCRdb, this immuneACCESS table contains in-frame sequences only and omits some clones. Under half of the omission traces to an unresolved V gene where checked; the cause of the rest is unknown. From that table come the V and J calls and clone size; the DNA was used to work out D and trimming. This sample has 50,000 or so clones in its table, and roughly 83% of those were observed once. The ten largest clones capture around 4% of the sample. A note on this clone: Its antigen remains undetermined. Qualities for individual bases were not recorded, and no much larger clone is one base off.

CDR1 and CDR2 were assigned from the germline V gene (reference sequence) as MNHEY and SMNVEV. The CDR3 contains 12 residues, cysteine and phenylalanine counted. Only the CDR3 region is kept as DNA, spanning 36 bases read in frame from base 1. Deletion took 8 bases off V and 2 bases off J, with a span of 7 bases between the germline ends. The sequence derives from a young woman with glioma. Some clones in this sample may be carry-over from other donors' samples. Recombination linked TRBV27 to TRBJ1-5, with no reliable assignment of the D segment. The sequences come from PBMCs, collected from a glioma patient whose treatment included an IDH1 peptide vaccine. This receptor carries the CDR3 CASRAGNQPQHF. The DNA sequence follows: TGTGCCAGCCGAGCTGGCAATCAGCCCCAGCATTTT.